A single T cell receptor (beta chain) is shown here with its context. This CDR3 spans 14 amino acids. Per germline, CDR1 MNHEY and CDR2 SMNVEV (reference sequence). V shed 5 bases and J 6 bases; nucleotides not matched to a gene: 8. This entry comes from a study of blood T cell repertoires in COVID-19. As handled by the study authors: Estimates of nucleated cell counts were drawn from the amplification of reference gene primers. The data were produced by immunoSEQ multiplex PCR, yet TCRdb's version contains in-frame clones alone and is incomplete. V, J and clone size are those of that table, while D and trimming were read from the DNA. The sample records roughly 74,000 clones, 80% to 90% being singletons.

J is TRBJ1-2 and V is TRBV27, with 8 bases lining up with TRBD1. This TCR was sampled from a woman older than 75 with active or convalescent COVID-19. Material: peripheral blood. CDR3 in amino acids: CASSRSGGRDGYTF. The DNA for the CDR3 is TGTGCCAGCAGTCGATCAGGGGGCCGTGATGGCTACACCTTC.